The entry below describes one TCR beta chain. One end of the junction varies from germline; a read error may be responsible. Germline CDR1 and CDR2: SGHTA and FQGNSA. This CDR3 is built from 14 residues. The data were taken from a study of blood T cells in healthy people across ages. A second roughly 7 to 11 cycle PCR used barcoded and J-beta primers. MiXCR, run by TCRdb on the 5' RACE reads, gives a single entry per CDR3 protein. The table has about 1.8 million distinct CDR3 sequences, roughly 49% seen once. The source material was blood. This TCR derives from a woman aged 40 to 55 in good health. This rearrangement joins TRBV7-2 to TRBJ2-1; D possibly corresponds to TRBD2 (5 bases). The CDR3 DNA reads TGTGCCAGCAGCCCCCCGGACTCCAACAATGAGCAGTTCTTC. Translated: CASSPPDSNNEQFF.